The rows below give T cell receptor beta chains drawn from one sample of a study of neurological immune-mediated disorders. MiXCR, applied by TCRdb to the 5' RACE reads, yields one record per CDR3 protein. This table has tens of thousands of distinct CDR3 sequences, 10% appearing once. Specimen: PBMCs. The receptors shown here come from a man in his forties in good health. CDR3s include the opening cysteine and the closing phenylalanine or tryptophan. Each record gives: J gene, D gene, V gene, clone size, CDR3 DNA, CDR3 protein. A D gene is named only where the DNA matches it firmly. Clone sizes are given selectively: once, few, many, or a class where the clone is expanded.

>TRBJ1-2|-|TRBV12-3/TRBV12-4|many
TGTGCCAGCAGTCCCGGGGAGGGGCCAATGAGGGGCTATGGCTACACCTTC
CASSPGEGPMRGYGYTF
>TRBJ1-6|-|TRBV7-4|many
TGTGCCAGCACCAAAAGAGGGGCTGGAAATTCACCCCTCCACTTT
CASTKRGAGNSPLHF
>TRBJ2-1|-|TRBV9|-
TGTGCCAGCAGTCCTAGCTTGAATGAGCAGTTCTTC
CASSPSLNEQFF
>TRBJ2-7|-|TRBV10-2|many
TGCGCCAGCAGTGAAGTTGCGACTTCCTACGAGCAGTACTTC
CASSEVATSYEQYF
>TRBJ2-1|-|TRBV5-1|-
TGCGCCAGCAGCCCCCAGGGGGGGGGCAATGAGCAGTTCTTC
CASSPQGGGNEQFF
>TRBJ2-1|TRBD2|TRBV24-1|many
TGTGCCACCAGTGACCCGGGACTAGAATTCAATGAGCAGTTCTTC
CATSDPGLEFNEQFF
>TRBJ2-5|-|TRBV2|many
TGTGCCAGCAGTAGCATTCACAGGCTTTCGCAAGAGACCCAGTACTTC
CASSSIHRLSQETQYF
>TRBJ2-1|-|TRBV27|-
TGTGCCAGCAGTTTATCCCGGACAACACGGAACAATGAGCAGTTCTTC
CASSLSRTTRNNEQFF
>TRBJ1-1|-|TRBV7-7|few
TGTGCTAGCAGCCCCCTTGAGGGGAACACTGAAGCTTTCTTT
CASSPLEGNTEAFF
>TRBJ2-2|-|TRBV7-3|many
TGTGCCAGCAGCTCCCCCGGGGAAGTCGGGACCGGGGAGCTGTTTTTT
CASSSPGEVGTGELFF
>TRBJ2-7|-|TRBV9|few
TGTGCCAGCAGTCCTAGGGTGGGGAGTGGGGTGAACGAGCAGTACTTC
CASSPRVGSGVNEQYF
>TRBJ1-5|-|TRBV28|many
TGTGCCAGCAGTACGGACAGCTCTGGCCCCCAGCATTTT
CASSTDSSGPQHF
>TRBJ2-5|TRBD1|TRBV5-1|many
TGCGCCAGCACGGGACAGTCGCAAGAGACCCAGTACTTC
CASTGQSQETQYF
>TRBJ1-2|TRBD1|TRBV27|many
TGTGCCAGCAGTCCAGGGGGCGCAAACTATGGCTACACCTTC
CASSPGGANYGYTF
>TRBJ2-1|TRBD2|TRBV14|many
TGTGCCAGCAGCGAGAATAGCGGGAGAAGGGACAATGAGCAGTTCTTC
CASSENSGRRDNEQFF
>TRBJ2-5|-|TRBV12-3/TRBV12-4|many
TGTGCCAGCAGTTTAGCTGGGACCTCCGAGGAGACCCAGTACTTC
CASSLAGTSEETQYF
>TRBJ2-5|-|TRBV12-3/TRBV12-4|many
TGTGCCAGCAGTTTGGGCCGGGTTAGGCAAGAGACCCAGTACTTC
CASSLGRVRQETQYF
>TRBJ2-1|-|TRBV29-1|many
TGCAGCGTCAGGGGTCGCCTGGACGCGAGCTCCTACAATGAGCAGTTCTTC
CSVRGRLDASSYNEQFF
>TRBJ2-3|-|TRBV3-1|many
TGTGCCAGCAGCCAAGATCTGCCTAGTAGACCGCAGTATTTT
CASSQDLPSRPQYF
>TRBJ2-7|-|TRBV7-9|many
TGTGCCAGTACGGCCGGGTCAGGGTCCTACGAGCAGTACTTC
CASTAGSGSYEQYF